The clone carrying this TCR beta chain came up a few times. Its antigen remains unknown. Germline lookup yields CDR1 LNHDA and CDR2 SQIVND (reference sequence). Trimming pared 7 bases from V and 0 bases from J, leaving 6 bases between. This CDR3 is built from 12 residues. This sample is part of a study of early T cells in non-severe SARS-CoV-2 infection. Study-wide background: Unpaired chains resulted from sequencing bulk RNA of unsorted whole blood.

TCRdb used MiXCR to reprocess the 5' RACE reads, holding one entry per CDR3 protein. The repertoire holds about 50,000 distinct CDR3 sequences, with around a tenth as singletons. Findings and caveats of the study: Sequences matched to VDJdb favored anti-spike CD8 responses, while private and CD4 specificities were missed.

The genes are TRBV19 and TRBJ1-1; the D is unclear. The TCR originated in an adult who was a healthcare worker with PCR-confirmed SARS-CoV-2 infection or an uninfected control (not recorded which). Sequenced material: whole blood, taken at baseline. CDR3 sequence (DNA): TGTGCCAGTACCAACATGAACACTGAAGCTTTCTTT. It is translated as CASTNMNTEAFF.